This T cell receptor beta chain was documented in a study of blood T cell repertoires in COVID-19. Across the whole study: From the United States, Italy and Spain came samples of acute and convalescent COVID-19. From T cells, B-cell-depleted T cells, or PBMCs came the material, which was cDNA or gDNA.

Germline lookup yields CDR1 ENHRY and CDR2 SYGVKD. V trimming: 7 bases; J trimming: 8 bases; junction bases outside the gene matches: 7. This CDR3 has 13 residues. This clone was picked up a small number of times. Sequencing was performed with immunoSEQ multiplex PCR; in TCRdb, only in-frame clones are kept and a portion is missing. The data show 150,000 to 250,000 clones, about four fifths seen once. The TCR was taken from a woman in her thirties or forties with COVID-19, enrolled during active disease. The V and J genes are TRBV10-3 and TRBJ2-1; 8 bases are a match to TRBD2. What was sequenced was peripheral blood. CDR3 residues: CAITTGLADEQFF. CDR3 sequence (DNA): TGTGCCATCACCACCGGACTAGCAGATGAGCAGTTCTTC.